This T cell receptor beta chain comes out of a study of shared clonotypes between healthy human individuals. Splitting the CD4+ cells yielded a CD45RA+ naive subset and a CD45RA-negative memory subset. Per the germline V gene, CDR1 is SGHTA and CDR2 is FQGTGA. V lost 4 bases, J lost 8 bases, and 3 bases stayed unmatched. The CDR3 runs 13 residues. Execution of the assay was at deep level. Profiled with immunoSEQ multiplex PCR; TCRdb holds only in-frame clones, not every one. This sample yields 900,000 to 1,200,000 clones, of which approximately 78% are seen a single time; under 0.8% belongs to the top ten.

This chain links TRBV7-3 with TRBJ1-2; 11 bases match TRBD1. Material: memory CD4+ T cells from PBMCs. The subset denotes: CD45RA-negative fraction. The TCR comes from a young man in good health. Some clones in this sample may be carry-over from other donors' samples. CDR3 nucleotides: TGTGCCAGCAGCTGGACAGGGGGCGAGGGCTACACCTTC. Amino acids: CASSWTGGEGYTF.